The rows below give T cell receptor beta chains drawn from one sample of a study of CD8 T cells in Susac syndrome. TCRdb processed the immunoSEQ multiplex PCR reads anew with MiXCR; each CDR3 protein has one entry. The repertoire holds about 60,000 distinct CDR3 sequences, with about 94% as singletons. Sequencing was done on a sample of CD8+ T cells from PBMCs. The receptor set was obtained from a human donor with multiple sclerosis. Both conserved end residues are part of each CDR3. The order of the fields is CDR3 length, clone size, D gene, V gene, J gene, CDR3 DNA, CDR3 protein. A D gene is named only where the DNA matches it firmly. Rows may omit the clone size; those that give it use once, few, many or a size class.

CDR3 length: 14
clone size: NA
D gene: NA
V gene: TRBV5-1
J gene: TRBJ2-1
CDR3 DNA: TGCGCCAGCATAGGGGGGCCCTCCTACAATGAGCAGTTCTTC
CDR3 protein: CASIGGPSYNEQFF

CDR3 length: 15
clone size: NA
D gene: TRBD2
V gene: TRBV7-8
J gene: TRBJ2-1
CDR3 DNA: TGTGCCAGCAGCTACGTGGCGGGGGGGTACAATGAGCAGTTCTTC
CDR3 protein: CASSYVAGGYNEQFF

CDR3 length: 11
clone size: NA
D gene: NA
V gene: TRBV30
J gene: TRBJ1-3
CDR3 DNA: TGTGCCTGGAAGACAGGAAACACCATATATTTT
CDR3 protein: CAWKTGNTIYF

CDR3 length: 15
clone size: NA
D gene: NA
V gene: TRBV4-1
J gene: TRBJ2-7
CDR3 DNA: TGCGCCAGCAGCCACTCGGACGGGAAACTAGCCGAGCAGTACTTC
CDR3 protein: CASSHSDGKLAEQYF

CDR3 length: 15
clone size: NA
D gene: TRBD1
V gene: TRBV27
J gene: TRBJ2-7
CDR3 DNA: TGTGCCAGCAGTTTGAGCCGGGACAGCTTCTACGAGCAGTACTTC
CDR3 protein: CASSLSRDSFYEQYF

CDR3 length: 13
clone size: NA
D gene: NA
V gene: TRBV9
J gene: TRBJ2-5
CDR3 DNA: TGTGCCAGCAGCGCGGGGCTCCGGGAGACCCAGTACTTC
CDR3 protein: CASSAGLRETQYF

CDR3 length: 12
clone size: once
D gene: NA
V gene: TRBV27
J gene: TRBJ2-1
CDR3 DNA: TGTGCCAGCAGTGTTTACGGGAATGAGCAGTTCTTC
CDR3 protein: CASSVYGNEQFF

CDR3 length: 14
clone size: NA
D gene: NA
V gene: TRBV7-9
J gene: TRBJ2-5
CDR3 DNA: TGTGCCAGCAGCCTAGACATTTCACAAGAGACCCAGTACTTC
CDR3 protein: CASSLDISQETQYF

CDR3 length: 14
clone size: NA
D gene: NA
V gene: TRBV4-3
J gene: TRBJ1-5
CDR3 DNA: TGCGCCAGCAGCCAAGATTTGGGGGGCCAGCCCCAGCATTTT
CDR3 protein: CASSQDLGGQPQHF

CDR3 length: 11
clone size: NA
D gene: NA
V gene: TRBV29-1
J gene: TRBJ1-1
CDR3 DNA: TGCAGCGTAGACGCCGGCACTGAAGCTTTCTTT
CDR3 protein: CSVDAGTEAFF

CDR3 length: 15
clone size: NA
D gene: NA
V gene: TRBV30
J gene: TRBJ2-1
CDR3 DNA: TGTGCCTGGACTAGGGGGGCTAGCGGCTACAATGAGCAGTTCTTC
CDR3 protein: CAWTRGASGYNEQFF

CDR3 length: 15
clone size: NA
D gene: TRBD1
V gene: TRBV9
J gene: TRBJ2-4
CDR3 DNA: TGTGCCAGCAGCGCAAAGACAGGGTCCCAAAACATTCAGTACTTC
CDR3 protein: CASSAKTGSQNIQYF

CDR3 length: 14
clone size: once
D gene: TRBD1
V gene: TRBV3-1
J gene: TRBJ2-7
CDR3 DNA: TGTGCCAGCAGCAACGGACAGGGGGCTTACGAGCAGTACTTC
CDR3 protein: CASSNGQGAYEQYF

CDR3 length: 13
clone size: NA
D gene: NA
V gene: TRBV6-5
J gene: TRBJ2-5
CDR3 DNA: TGTGCCAGCAGTCAAAGGGACCAAGAGACCCAGTACTTC
CDR3 protein: CASSQRDQETQYF

CDR3 length: 14
clone size: NA
D gene: NA
V gene: TRBV11-2
J gene: TRBJ2-5
CDR3 DNA: TGTGCCAGCAGCCAGCCGGGGAGCCAAGAGACCCAGTACTTC
CDR3 protein: CASSQPGSQETQYF

CDR3 length: 14
clone size: NA
D gene: NA
V gene: TRBV27
J gene: TRBJ2-7
CDR3 DNA: TGTGCCAGCAGTCGCCGGGGAAAACACTACGAGCAGTACTTC
CDR3 protein: CASSRRGKHYEQYF

CDR3 length: 16
clone size: NA
D gene: NA
V gene: TRBV29-1
J gene: TRBJ1-1
CDR3 DNA: TGCAGCGCACTAGGGGGTCCGAATGTAATGAACACTGAAGCTTTCTTT
CDR3 protein: CSALGGPNVMNTEAFF

CDR3 length: 15
clone size: NA
D gene: NA
V gene: TRBV3-1
J gene: TRBJ1-2
CDR3 DNA: TGTGCCAGCAGAGGGTCAACGGGACGAGGCTATGGCTACACCTTC
CDR3 protein: CASRGSTGRGYGYTF

CDR3 length: 13
clone size: NA
D gene: NA
V gene: TRBV24-1
J gene: TRBJ2-1
CDR3 DNA: TGTGCCACCCCGATAGAGCGTGACAATGAGCAGTTCTTC
CDR3 protein: CATPIERDNEQFF

CDR3 length: 13
clone size: NA
D gene: NA
V gene: TRBV6-5
J gene: TRBJ1-1
CDR3 DNA: TGTGCCAGCAGTCAGTACGGGAACACTGAAGCTTTCTTT
CDR3 protein: CASSQYGNTEAFF

CDR3 length: 13
clone size: NA
D gene: NA
V gene: TRBV12-3/TRBV12-4
J gene: TRBJ1-1
CDR3 DNA: TGTGCCAGCAGCCTACTACAGGGTACTGAAGCTTTCTTT
CDR3 protein: CASSLLQGTEAFF

CDR3 length: 13
clone size: NA
D gene: NA
V gene: TRBV6-5
J gene: TRBJ1-1
CDR3 DNA: TGTGCCAGCAGTTGGTCCGAGAACACTGAAGCTTTCTTT
CDR3 protein: CASSWSENTEAFF

CDR3 length: 15
clone size: NA
D gene: NA
V gene: TRBV27
J gene: TRBJ1-3
CDR3 DNA: TGTGCCAGCAGTTTAACAGGGTCCTCTGGAAACACCATATATTTT
CDR3 protein: CASSLTGSSGNTIYF

CDR3 length: 16
clone size: once
D gene: TRBD2
V gene: TRBV6-2/TRBV6-3
J gene: TRBJ2-7
CDR3 DNA: TGTGCCAGCAGTTTAGATCCGGAGCGGGAGGCCTACGAGCAGTACTTC
CDR3 protein: CASSLDPEREAYEQYF

CDR3 length: 13
clone size: once
D gene: TRBD2
V gene: TRBV2
J gene: TRBJ2-5
CDR3 DNA: TGTGCCAGCAGTGAACTAGCGGAAGAGACCCAGTACTTC
CDR3 protein: CASSELAEETQYF

CDR3 length: 16
clone size: NA
D gene: TRBD2
V gene: TRBV29-1
J gene: TRBJ2-1
CDR3 DNA: TGCAGCGTTGATGGGTTAGCGGGGGACTCCTACAATGAGCAGTTCTTC
CDR3 protein: CSVDGLAGDSYNEQFF

CDR3 length: 15
clone size: NA
D gene: NA
V gene: TRBV7-9
J gene: TRBJ2-5
CDR3 DNA: TGTGCCAGCAGCTCGGGGGACAGCCAACAAGAGACCCAGTACTTC
CDR3 protein: CASSSGDSQQETQYF